This T cell receptor beta chain was documented in a study of response to subunit inactivated influenza vaccine. Regarding the study as a whole: The authors suggested that every seasonal influenza vaccination recruits few new T cells.

MiXCR, run by TCRdb on the RT-PCR reads, gives a single entry per CDR3 protein. Of 450,000 to 600,000 distinct CDR3 sequences listed, about 7.6% are singletons. This clonotype occurred a few times. Its matching antigen is unknown. This TCR came from a man aged 45-69 years who received an inactivated influenza vaccine. The material sequenced was PBMCs from blood, taken around 25 months after vaccination.

CDR3 DNA sequence: TGTGCCAGCAGTCTGACTAGCGGGAGCGAAAACAATGAGCAGTTCTTC. Amino acid sequence: CASSLTSGSENNEQFF. This chain uses TRBV6-4 with TRBJ2-1; TRBD2 agrees at 12 bases. Germline CDR1 MRHNA, CDR2 SNTAGT. CDR3 length: 16 residues. With 5 bases clipped from V and 5 bases from J, the junction kept 7 bases outside the gene matches.